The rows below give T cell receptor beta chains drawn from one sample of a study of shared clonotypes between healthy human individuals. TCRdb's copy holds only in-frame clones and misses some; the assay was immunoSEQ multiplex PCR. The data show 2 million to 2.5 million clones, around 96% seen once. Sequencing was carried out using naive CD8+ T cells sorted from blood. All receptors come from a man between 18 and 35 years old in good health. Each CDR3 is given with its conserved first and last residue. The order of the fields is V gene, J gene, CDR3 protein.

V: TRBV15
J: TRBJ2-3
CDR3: CATSRDREGTDTQYF

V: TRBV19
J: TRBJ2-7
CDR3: CASSPLTSGAAYEQYF

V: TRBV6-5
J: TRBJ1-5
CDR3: CASGQGGSNQPQHF

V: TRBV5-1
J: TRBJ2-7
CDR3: CASSFAPSYEQYF

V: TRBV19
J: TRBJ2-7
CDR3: CASSWREGQYEQYF

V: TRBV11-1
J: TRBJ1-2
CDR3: CASSRDRDGYGYTF

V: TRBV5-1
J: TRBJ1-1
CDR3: CASSSPGTAGPMNTEAFF

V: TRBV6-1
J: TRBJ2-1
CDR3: CASSEGLAGGPQIGEQFF

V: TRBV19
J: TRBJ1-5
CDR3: CASSPWVGQPQHF

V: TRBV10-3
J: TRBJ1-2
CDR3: CAIMGQDYGYTF

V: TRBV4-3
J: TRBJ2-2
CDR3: CASSHYYQNTGELFF

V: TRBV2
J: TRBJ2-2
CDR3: CASSESPGEAGELFF

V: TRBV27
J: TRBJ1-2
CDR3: CASSLSGGNYGYTF

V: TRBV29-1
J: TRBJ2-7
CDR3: CSVDLGGEQYF

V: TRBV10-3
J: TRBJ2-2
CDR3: CAISAGSLNREVLFF

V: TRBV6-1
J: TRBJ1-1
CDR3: CASSEIGWGTEDTEAFF

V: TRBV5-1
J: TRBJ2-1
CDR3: CASSEGVGSYNEQFF

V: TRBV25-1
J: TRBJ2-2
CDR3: CASRIHGELFF

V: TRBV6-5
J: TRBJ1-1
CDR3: CASSYGLVGDTEAFF

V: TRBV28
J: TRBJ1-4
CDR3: CASSSPIWEKLFF

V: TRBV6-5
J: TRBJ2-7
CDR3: CASTPGGAPSEQYF

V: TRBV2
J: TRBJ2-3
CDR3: CASSELGGAGATDTQYF

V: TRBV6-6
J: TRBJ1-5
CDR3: CASTLEGNQPQHF

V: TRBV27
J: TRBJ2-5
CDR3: CASSSSLSETQYF

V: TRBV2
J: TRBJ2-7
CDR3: CASSDMGDEQYF

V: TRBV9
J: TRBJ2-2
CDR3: CASRGLSNTGELFF

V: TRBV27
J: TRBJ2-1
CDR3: CASSLGGVNLYNEQFF

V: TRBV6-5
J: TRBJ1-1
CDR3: CASSTMNTEAFF

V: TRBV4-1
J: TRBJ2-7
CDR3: CASSQPGLDYEQYF

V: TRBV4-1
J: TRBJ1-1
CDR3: CASSQALGGTEAFF

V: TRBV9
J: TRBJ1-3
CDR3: CASSTGQGSSGNTIYF

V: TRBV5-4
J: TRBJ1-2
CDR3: CASSREANYGYTF

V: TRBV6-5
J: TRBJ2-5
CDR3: CASSLGSGETQYF

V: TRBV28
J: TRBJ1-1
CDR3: CASSLTGGTTEAFF

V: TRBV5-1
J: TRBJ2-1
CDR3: CASSFIAGSGREGEQFF

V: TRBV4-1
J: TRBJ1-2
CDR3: CASRDLGGNYGYTF